Presented here are 10 T cell receptor beta chains from one specimen sequenced in a study of cytomegalovirus exposure and HLA in healthy donors. Clones were sequenced by immunoSEQ multiplex PCR, and TCRdb holds only the in-frame ones, with some missing. The data show some 180,000 clones, about 81% seen once. The sample was PBMCs. Every receptor here comes from a woman in her thirties in good health and CMV-seronegative.

The rearrangement joins TRBV7-2 to TRBJ2-6; D unresolved. V lost 5 bases and J 0 bases, leaving 8 bases between the germline ends. In germline, CDR1 is SGHTA, CDR2 FQGNSA. This CDR3 has 15 amino acids. This chain's CDR3 is CASSPPSSGANVLTF. The CDR3, as DNA: TGTGCCAGCAGCCCGCCGAGCTCTGGGGCCAACGTCCTGACTTTC. The whole variable domain, filled in from reference TRBV7-2 and TRBJ2-6, reads GAGVSQSPSNKVTEKGKDVELRCDPISGHTALYWYRQSLGQGLEFLIYFQGNSAPDKSGLPSDRFSAERTGGSVSTLTIQRTQQEDSAVYLCASSPPSSGANVLTFGAGSRLTVL.

The chain recombines TRBV18 with TRBJ2-3; 14 bases match TRBD2. With 2 bases clipped from V and 1 base from J, the junction kept 2 bases outside the gene matches. Germline CDR1 is KGHSH and CDR2 is LQKENI. The CDR3 contains 17 residues. The CDR3: CASSPSGLAGGTDTQYF. The CDR3 DNA reads TGTGCCAGCTCACCATCGGGACTAGCGGGGGGCACAGATACGCAGTATTTT.

The chain recombines TRBV10-2 with TRBJ2-3; the D gene is possibly TRBD1 (6 bases). V lost 6 bases to trimming and J lost 2 bases, with 24 bases between them. This CDR3 region has 18 residues. CDR1 is WSHSY, CDR2 SAAADI, per germline. CDR3 loop: CASSFHRDTISSTDTQYF. Written as DNA, the CDR3 is TGCGCCAGCAGCTTTCACCGGGACACCATCTCATCCACAGATACGCAGTATTTT.

This chain uses TRBV18 with TRBJ2-1; possibly TRBD2 for D (6 bases). V was cut by 1 base and J by 1 base, with 8 bases left in between. CDR1 and CDR2 from the germline V gene are KGHSH and LQKENI. The CDR3 sequence is 15 residues long. CDR3 sequence: CASSPQGGSYNEQFF. The CDR3 nucleotides are TGTGCCAGCTCACCACAGGGAGGATCCTACAATGAGCAGTTCTTC.

At least ten counts were recorded for this clone. CDR3 DNA: TGTGCCTGGAGTTTGTGGAGCCACAACTATGGCTACACCTTC. Translated, it gives CAWSLWSHNYGYTF. V and J are TRBV30 and TRBJ1-2, with no clear D. The germline gives CDR1 GTSNPN, CDR2 SVGIG (reference sequence). V lost 2 bases and J 2 bases, leaving 12 bases between the germline ends. CDR3 size: 14 residues. Complete variable domain (other parts from reference TRBV30 and TRBJ1-2): SQTIHQWPATLVQPVGSPLSLECTVEGTSNPNLYWYRQAAGRGLQLLFYSVGIGQISSEVPQNLSASRPQDRQFILSSKKLLLSDSGFYLCAWSLWSHNYGYTFGSGTRLTVV.

The rearrangement joins TRBV28 to TRBJ1-1, with D possibly TRBD1 on 5 matching bases. The CDR3 loop spans 12 amino acids. Germline V gene lookup returns CDR1 MDHEN and CDR2 SYDVKM. V dropped 7 bases and J dropped 4 bases, with 10 bases sitting between them. CDR3 region: CASNLGPTEAFF. For the CDR3, the DNA is TGTGCCAGCAACCTGGGGCCCACTGAAGCTTTCTTT.

Turning to this clone: In the same sample, other DNA sequences code for this CDR3. The chain links TRBV30 to TRBJ1-5, with 7 bases matching TRBD1. Germline CDR1 is GTSNPN and CDR2 is SVGIG (reference sequence). V shed 0 bases, J shed 1 base, and the junction held 3 bases outside the gene matches. CDR3 length: 15 amino acids. The CDR3 coding sequence is TGTGCCTGGAGTGTACAGGGGCGAAGCAATCAGCCCCAGCATTTT. Translating it yields CAWSVQGRSNQPQHF. The full variable domain, its missing parts supplied by reference TRBV30 and TRBJ1-5, is SQTIHQWPATLVQPVGSPLSLECTVEGTSNPNLYWYRQAAGRGLQLLFYSVGIGQISSEVPQNLSASRPQDRQFILSSKKLLLSDSGFYLCAWSVQGRSNQPQHFGDGTRLSIL.

This clone has just one count. The chain has TRBV7-2 and TRBJ1-5; D might be TRBD1 (6 bases). Looked up from germline, CDR1 is SGHTA and CDR2 is FQGNSA. CDR3 length: 14 amino acids. Trimming took 6 bases from V and 7 from J, leaving 16 bases between them. The CDR3 nucleotides are TGTGCCAGCAGGGGAGGGGGATCCAACCAGCCCCAGCATTTT. Residues: CASRGGGSNQPQHF.

This rearrangement joins TRBV5-1 to TRBJ2-5, with TRBD1 identical over 8 bases. V was clipped by 4 bases and J by 4 bases; unmatched bases: 6. CDR3 length: 14 residues. Germline V lookup: CDR1 SGHRS, CDR2 YFSETQ. CDR3 in amino acids: CASSPGQGRETQYF. The CDR3 coding sequence is TGCGCCAGCAGCCCCGGACAGGGTAGAGAGACCCAGTACTTC.

V is TRBV10-1 and J is TRBJ2-7; tentatively, D is TRBD2 (7 bases). The CDR3 loop spans 15 amino acids. Trimming pared 1 base from V and 0 bases from J, leaving 10 bases between. From germline, CDR1 is WNHNN and CDR2 SYGVQD (reference sequence). In nucleotides, the CDR3 is TGCGCCAGCAGTGAGTGGCGGGGGCCCTCCTACGAGCAGTACTTC. Protein: CASSEWRGPSYEQYF.